Listed below are T cell receptor beta chains from one sample, sequenced in a study of cytomegalovirus exposure and HLA in healthy donors. Assay: immunoSEQ multiplex PCR; the TCRdb copy retains only in-frame clones and omits some. The table has fewer than 120,000 clones, approximately 86% seen once. The sample comprised PBMCs. These receptors were collected from a man aged 35 to 55 in good health and CMV-seronegative. Both conserved end residues are part of each CDR3. A D gene is named only where the DNA matches it firmly. The size of a clone is reported for some rows only, either as once, few or many, or as a class for expanded clones.

CDR3aa	CDR3nt	d_gene	v_gene	j_gene	abundance	len
CASSVGGRGGYNEQFF	TGTGCCAGCAGCGTAGGGGGGCGGGGGGGATACAATGAGCAGTTCTTC	TRBD2	TRBV9	TRBJ2-1	-	16
CASSANRGTSYEQYF	TGTGCCAGCAGCGCAAACAGGGGTACTTCCTACGAGCAGTACTTC	TRBD1	TRBV7-9	TRBJ2-7	-	15
CASSLRQGGETQYF	TGTGCCAGCAGCTTACGTCAGGGCGGCGAGACCCAGTACTTC	-	TRBV5-4	TRBJ2-5	-	14
CASSFRTANTGELFF	TGTGCCAGCAGTTTCAGGACAGCCAACACCGGGGAGCTGTTTTTT	-	TRBV6-5	TRBJ2-2	-	15
CASIDRFYSNQPQHF	TGTGCCAGTATCGACAGGTTTTATAGCAATCAGCCCCAGCATTTT	-	TRBV19	TRBJ1-5	-	15
CASSLQTDRAGGYTF	TGTGCCAGCAGCTTACAAACGGACAGGGCTGGTGGCTACACCTTC	TRBD1	TRBV5-5	TRBJ1-2	-	15
CASRLSGTGPGAGYTF	TGCGCCAGCAGGTTATCCGGGACAGGGCCCGGGGCTGGCTACACCTTC	TRBD1	TRBV5-1	TRBJ1-2	-	16
CASGQAYNEQFF	TGTGCCAGCGGCCAGGCGTACAATGAGCAGTTCTTC	-	TRBV6-5	TRBJ2-1	few	12
CASSVRGGTNEKLFF	TGTGCCAGCAGCGTACGGGGAGGGACTAATGAAAAACTGTTTTTT	-	TRBV9	TRBJ1-4	-	15
CASNLSVGGAGELFF	TGTGCCAGCAACCTCTCGGTGGGGGGTGCCGGGGAGCTGTTTTTT	-	TRBV5-6	TRBJ2-2	-	15
CASSEGPQYF	TGTGCCAGCAGTGAAGGGCCGCAGTACTTC	-	TRBV2	TRBJ2-7	few	10
CASCPGTSGQETQYF	TGCGCCAGCTGTCCCGGGACTAGCGGCCAAGAGACCCAGTACTTC	TRBD2	TRBV5-1	TRBJ2-5	-	15
CASSTAGPSSSYNEQFF	TGTGCCAGTAGTACTGCCGGCCCTAGCTCCTCCTACAATGAGCAGTTCTTC	-	TRBV19	TRBJ2-1	-	17
CASSLRGNTEAFF	TGTGCCAGCAGCTTACGGGGGAACACTGAAGCTTTCTTT	-	TRBV7-6	TRBJ1-1	once	13
CASSLDGRGEAFF	TGTGCCAGCAGTTTGGACGGACGGGGGGAAGCTTTCTTT	-	TRBV6-5	TRBJ1-1	-	13
CASSEAFDQPQHF	TGTGCCAGCAGTGAAGCCTTTGATCAGCCCCAGCATTTT	-	TRBV2	TRBJ1-5	-	13
CASSRMGQGNSPLHF	TGTGCCAGCAGCCGAATGGGACAGGGGAATTCACCCCTCCACTTT	TRBD1	TRBV6-5	TRBJ1-6	once	15
CASSLQLSSYNEQFF	TGTGCCAGCAGCTTGCAGTTAAGCTCCTACAATGAGCAGTTCTTC	-	TRBV5-4	TRBJ2-1	once	15
CATSRKQGGVEQYF	TGTGCCACCAGCAGAAAACAGGGGGGCGTCGAGCAGTACTTC	TRBD1	TRBV15	TRBJ2-7	once	14
CASSAGQVMEKLFF	TGTGCCAGCAGTGCGGGACAGGTAATGGAAAAACTGTTTTTT	TRBD1	TRBV9	TRBJ1-4	-	14